The 13 T cell receptor beta chains below come from one sample, sequenced in a study of early T cells in non-severe SARS-CoV-2 infection. TCRdb ran MiXCR on the 5' RACE reads and lists one entry per CDR3 protein. The table includes around 80,000 distinct CDR3 sequences, over 9.5% detected once. The source material was whole blood, sampled at baseline. All receptors come from an adult who was a healthcare worker with PCR-confirmed SARS-CoV-2 infection or an uninfected control (not recorded which).

This clonotype turned up a few times. This chain links TRBV7-2 with TRBJ2-1; D unresolved. V was cut by 1 base and J by 0 bases, with 13 bases left in between. Germline CDR1 SGHTA, CDR2 FQGNSA. This CDR3 contains 17 residues. CDR3 loop: CASSLGSVTNSYNEQFF. The CDR3 bases are TGTGCCAGCAGCTTAGGGTCCGTGACCAACTCCTACAATGAGCAGTTCTTC.

V usage is TRBV5-6 and J usage is TRBJ1-2; D gene uncertain. V dropped 0 bases and J dropped 8 bases, with 11 bases sitting between them. The CDR3 runs to 13 residues. Germline V lookup: CDR1 SGHDT, CDR2 YYEEEE. This CDR3 is CASSLGPGDGYTF. In nucleotides, the CDR3 is TGTGCCAGCAGCTTGGGGCCAGGCGACGGCTACACCTTC.

The chain employs TRBV19 and TRBJ2-2, with TRBD2 matching over 9 bases. With V trimmed by 5 bases and J by 1 base, 5 bases remained unmatched. Per germline, CDR1 LNHDA and CDR2 SQIVND (reference sequence). The CDR3 covers 16 residues. DNA for the CDR3: TGTGCCAGTAGTCCCCCTAGCGGGGAGAACACCGGGGAGCTGTTTTTT. This sequence encodes CASSPPSGENTGELFF.

V is TRBV20-1 and J is TRBJ2-7; TRBD2 is a possible D gene (5 bases). This CDR3 region has 15 residues. Per the germline V gene, CDR1 is DFQATT and CDR2 is SNEGSKA (reference sequence). The ends were cut back, 3 bases at V and 0 bases at J, with 15 bases in the middle. CDR3 protein: CSASAGLQLSYEQYF. The CDR3 region has the DNA TGCAGTGCTAGTGCTGGACTCCAACTCTCCTACGAGCAGTACTTC.

This clonotype was counted many times. The chain combines TRBV5-1 with TRBJ2-7, with 8 bases aligning to TRBD2. The ends lost 2 bases at V and 3 bases at J; junction bases unmatched: 1. The germline CDR1 and CDR2 sequences are SGHRS and YFSETQ. This CDR3 has 13 residues. CDR3 in DNA: TGCGCCAGCAGCTTACGGGAGGGCTACGAGCAGTACTTC. This encodes CASSLREGYEQYF. Full variable domain (missing parts from reference TRBV5-1 and TRBJ2-7): KAGVTQTPRYLIKTRGQQVTLSCSPISGHRSVSWYQQTPGQGLQFLFEYFSETQRNKGNFPGRFSGRQFSNSRSEMNVSTLELGDSALYLCASSLREGYEQYFGPGTRLTVT.

The chain couples TRBV2 to TRBJ2-1; 10 bases match TRBD2. Losses at the gene ends were 6 bases for V and 7 bases for J; bases not matched to a gene: 6. CDR1 and CDR2 from the germline V gene are SNHLY and FYNNEI. The CDR3 totals 14 residues. This CDR3 is CASRRLAGANEQFF. The CDR3, as DNA: TGTGCCAGCAGGAGGCTAGCGGGAGCAAATGAGCAGTTCTTC.

The table lists this clonotype with a few counts. This sequence joins TRBV12-3 or TRBV12-4 and TRBJ2-3; unclear D gene. Between the trimmed V and J ends, which lost 5 bases and 0 bases, there was a span of 6 bases. The CDR3 length is 13 residues. CDR3 nucleotide sequence: TGTGCCAGCAGTACCGACAGCACAGATACGCAGTATTTT. The encoded protein is CASSTDSTDTQYF.

This clonotype was counted only a few times. The V gene is TRBV3-1, the J gene TRBJ1-6; a weak D match, TRBD1 (5 bases). V shed 1 base and J shed 5 bases, with 12 bases lying between them. Germline V lookup: CDR1 LGHDT, CDR2 YNNKEL (reference sequence). The CDR3 has 16 amino acids. As DNA, the CDR3 is TGTGCCAGCAGCCAAGGGGGACGGGGAAATAATTCACCCCTCCACTTT. Translated, it gives CASSQGGRGNNSPLHF.

The V and J genes are TRBV12-3 or TRBV12-4 and TRBJ2-7; D is tentatively TRBD1 or TRBD2 (6 bases each). The CDR3 sequence is 14 residues long. With 1 base removed from V and 3 bases from J, the gap between germline ends came to 10 bases. CDR3 sequence reads: CASSLGGAGYEQYF. The CDR3 DNA sequence: TGTGCCAGCAGTTTAGGGGGGGCCGGCTACGAGCAGTACTTC.

This clonotype was detected ten times or more. At one end the junction does not follow the germline gene, possibly because of a read error. The chain uses TRBV4-1 and TRBJ2-1, with D possibly matching TRBD2 (7 bases). Germline V gene lookup returns CDR1 MGHRA and CDR2 YSYEKL. The length of the CDR3 is 16 residues. The CDR3 DNA reads TGCGCCAGCAGGCAAGACGAGGGGGGGACCTACAATGAGCAGTTCTTC. Its translation is CASRQDEGGTYNEQFF.

This clonotype was counted at least ten times. The CDR3 loop is CASRLDRPGYEQYF. CDR3 bases: TGTGCCAGCAGGCTCGACAGGCCAGGCTACGAGCAGTACTTC. The chain joins TRBV28 to TRBJ2-7; D may be TRBD1 (6 bases). The CDR3 is 14 residues long. Trimming took 6 bases from V and 3 from J, leaving 15 bases between them. In germline, CDR1 is MDHEN, CDR2 SYDVKM.

Remarks on this clonotype: One junction end disagrees with the germline gene, perhaps due to a read error. The rearrangement links TRBV4-2 to TRBJ1-3; 8 bases are a match to TRBD1. The CDR3 is 16 residues long. In germline, CDR1 is LGHNA, CDR2 YNFKEQ. The CDR3 here is CASSQDHRGTGITIYF. DNA of the CDR3: TGTGCCAGCAGCCAAGATCACAGGGGGACTGGAATCACCATATATTTT.

This clonotype appeared many times. This chain joins TRBV7-2 and TRBJ1-3, with D possibly being TRBD1 (5 bases). The CDR3 covers 16 residues. Germline loops: CDR1 SGHTA, CDR2 FQGNSA. Trimming removed 6 bases at V and 3 bases at J, with 18 bases between. The CDR3 spells CASSSAKGLFGNTIYF. Here the CDR3 DNA reads TGTGCCAGCAGTTCCGCCAAGGGGTTATTTGGAAACACCATATATTTT.